This TCR beta chain was captured in a study of blood T cell repertoires in COVID-19. For the study at large: Collection of acute and convalescent COVID-19 samples took place in the United States, Italy and Spain. Sample material is recorded as cDNA or gDNA derived from T cells, B-cell-depleted T cells, or PBMCs.

This CDR3 is built from 15 residues. CDR1 and CDR2 from the germline V gene are KGHSH and LQKENI. Trimming removed 6 bases at V and 1 base at J, with 15 bases between. In the study's own analysis: By means of reference gene primer amplification, nucleated cell counts were estimated. Assay used: immunoSEQ multiplex PCR; TCRdb lists only in-frame clones, some missing. V, J and clone size derive from that table, while D and trimming were established from the DNA sequence. This table has some 95,000 clones, about 80% appearing once. The sample comprised peripheral blood. V and J are TRBV18 and TRBJ2-5; D is unresolved. This sequence was found in a man aged 65-85 years with acute or convalescent COVID-19. The CDR3 coding sequence is TGTGCCAGCTCCAGCATTCAGGTATCCCAAGAGACCCAGTACTTC. Its translation: CASSSIQVSQETQYF.